This TCR beta chain was identified in a study of regulatory T cells in long-lasting Graves disease. The overall study: Patients met the persistent Graves' disease definition after over 5 years of antithyroid drugs with positive TSH receptor antibodies. Study-level results: Only a small sample size was used, which may have cut accuracy. Segments TRBV28, TRBJ1-2 and TRBJ2-5 showed preferential usage in persistent disease.

Time point in this sample: persistent/refractory GD, antithyroid drugs over 5 years with positive TRAb. Preparation of the TCR library used RNA extracted from PBMCs. HTBI primers from iRepertoire and Arm-PCR of CDR3 regions yielded the TCR beta libraries. In the original workflow: In the combined samples, 62 TRBV and under 15 TRBJ segments were identified. In TCRdb, the multiplex PCR reads were re-called with MiXCR into one record per CDR3 protein. TCRdb's processing, not the study's, gives the V and J calls here. In the table there are approximately 400,000 distinct CDR3 sequences, 23% of which are singletons. The trim removed 3 bases at V and 6 bases at J, leaving 7 bases unmatched. This CDR3 is built from 18 residues. Germline V gene sequence: CDR1 SGHVS, CDR2 FNYEAQ. Of note for this clonotype: The antigen is not known.

This clonotype was obtained from a female donor with Graves disease. This specimen was peripheral blood mononuclear cells (PBMCs), taken when the disease was refractory, from a patient treated with antithyroid drugs. The rearrangement joins TRBV7-6 to TRBJ2-2, with 16 bases aligning to TRBD2. The CDR3 nucleotides read TGTGCCAGCAGCTTCGGACAGGGACTAGCGGGAGGGTCCGGGGAGCTGTTTTTT. This codes for CASSFGQGLAGGSGELFF.